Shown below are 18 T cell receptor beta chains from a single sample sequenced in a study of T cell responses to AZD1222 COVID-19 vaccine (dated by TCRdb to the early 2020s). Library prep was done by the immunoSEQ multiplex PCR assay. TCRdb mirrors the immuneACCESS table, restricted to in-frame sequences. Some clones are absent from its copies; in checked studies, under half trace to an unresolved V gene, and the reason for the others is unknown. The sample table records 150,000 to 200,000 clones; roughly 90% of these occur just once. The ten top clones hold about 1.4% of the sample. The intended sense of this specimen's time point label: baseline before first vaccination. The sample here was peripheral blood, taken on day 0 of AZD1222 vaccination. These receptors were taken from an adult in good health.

DNA of the CDR3: TGTGCCAGCAGCTTAGCGGAAAGTTTCTCTGGAAACACCATATATTTT. Amino acid sequence: CASSLAESFSGNTIYF. The chain links TRBV7-9 to TRBJ1-3; no clear D gene. Trimming removed 0 bases at V and 0 bases at J, with 9 bases between. The CDR3 has 16 amino acids. Germline-derived CDR1 and CDR2 are SEHNR and FQNEAQ (reference sequence).

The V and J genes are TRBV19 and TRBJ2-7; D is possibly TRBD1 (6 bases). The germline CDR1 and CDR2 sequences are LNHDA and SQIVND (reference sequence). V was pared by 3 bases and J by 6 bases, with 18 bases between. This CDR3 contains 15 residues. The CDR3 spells CASSILLQGTSEQYF. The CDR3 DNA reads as TGTGCCAGTAGTATTCTCCTCCAGGGGACGTCCGAGCAGTACTTC.

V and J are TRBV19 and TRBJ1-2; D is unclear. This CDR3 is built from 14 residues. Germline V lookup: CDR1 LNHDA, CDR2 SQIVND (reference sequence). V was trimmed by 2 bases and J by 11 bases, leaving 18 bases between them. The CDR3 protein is CASSITPSEELYTF. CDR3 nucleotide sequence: TGTGCCAGTAGTATAACCCCGTCTGAGGAATTATACACCTTC.

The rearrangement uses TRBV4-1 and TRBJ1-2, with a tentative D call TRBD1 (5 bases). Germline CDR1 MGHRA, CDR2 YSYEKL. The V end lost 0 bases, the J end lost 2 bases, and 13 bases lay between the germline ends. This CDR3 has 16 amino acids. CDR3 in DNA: TGCGCCAGCAGCCAAGATTGGGCAGGGCGAAACTATGGCTACACCTTC. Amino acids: CASSQDWAGRNYGYTF.

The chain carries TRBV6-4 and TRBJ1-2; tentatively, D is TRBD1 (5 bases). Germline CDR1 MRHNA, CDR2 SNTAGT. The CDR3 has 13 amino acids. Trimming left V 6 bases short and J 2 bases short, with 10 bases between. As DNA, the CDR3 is TGTGCCAGCAGACCAGGGATGAACTATGGCTACACCTTC. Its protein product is CASRPGMNYGYTF.

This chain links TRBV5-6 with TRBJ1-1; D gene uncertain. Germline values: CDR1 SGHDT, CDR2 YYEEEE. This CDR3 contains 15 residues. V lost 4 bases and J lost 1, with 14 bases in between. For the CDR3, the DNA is TGTGCCAGCAGCCCCTATCCGGGGAAGAACACTGAAGCTTTCTTT. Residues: CASSPYPGKNTEAFF.

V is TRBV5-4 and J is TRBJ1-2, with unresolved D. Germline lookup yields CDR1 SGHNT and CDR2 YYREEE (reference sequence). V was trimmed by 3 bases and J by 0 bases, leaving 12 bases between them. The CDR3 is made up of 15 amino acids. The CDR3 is CASSSQQWANYGYTF. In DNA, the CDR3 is TGTGCCAGCAGCTCCCAACAGTGGGCTAACTATGGCTACACCTTC.

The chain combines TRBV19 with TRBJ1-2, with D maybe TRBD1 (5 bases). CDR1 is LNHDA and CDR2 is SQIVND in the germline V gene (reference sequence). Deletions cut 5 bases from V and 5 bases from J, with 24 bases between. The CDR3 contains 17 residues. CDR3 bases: TGTGCCAGTAGTGAGCGGGACTCCCGGGTTTGGGGGTATGGCTACACCTTC. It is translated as CASSERDSRVWGYGYTF.

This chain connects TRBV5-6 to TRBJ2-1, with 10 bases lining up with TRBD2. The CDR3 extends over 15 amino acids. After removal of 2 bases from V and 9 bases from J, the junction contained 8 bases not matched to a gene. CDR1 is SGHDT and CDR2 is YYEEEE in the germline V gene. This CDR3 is CASSFMVAGGAEQFF. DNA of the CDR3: TGTGCCAGCAGCTTTATGGTAGCGGGGGGTGCTGAGCAGTTCTTC.

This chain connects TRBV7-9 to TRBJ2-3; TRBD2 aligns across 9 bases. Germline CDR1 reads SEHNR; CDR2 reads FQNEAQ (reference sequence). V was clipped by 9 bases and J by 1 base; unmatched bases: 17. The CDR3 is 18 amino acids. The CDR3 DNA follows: TGTGCCAGTAGAACTTTGGGTGGCGGGAGGGCCGGCACAGATACGCAGTATTTT. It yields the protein CASRTLGGGRAGTDTQYF.

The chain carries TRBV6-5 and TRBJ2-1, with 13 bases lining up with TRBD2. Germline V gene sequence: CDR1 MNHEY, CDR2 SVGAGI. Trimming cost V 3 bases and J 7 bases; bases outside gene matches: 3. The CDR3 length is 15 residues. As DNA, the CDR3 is TGTGCCAGCAGTTATACTAGCGGGGGGGCAAATGAGCAGTTCTTC. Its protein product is CASSYTSGGANEQFF.

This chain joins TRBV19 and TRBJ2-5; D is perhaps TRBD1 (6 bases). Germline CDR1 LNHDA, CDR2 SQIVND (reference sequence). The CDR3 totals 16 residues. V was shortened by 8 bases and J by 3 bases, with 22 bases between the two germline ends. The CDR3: CASALSDRLVKETQYF. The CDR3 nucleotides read TGTGCCAGTGCCCTTTCGGACAGATTAGTAAAAGAGACCCAGTACTTC.

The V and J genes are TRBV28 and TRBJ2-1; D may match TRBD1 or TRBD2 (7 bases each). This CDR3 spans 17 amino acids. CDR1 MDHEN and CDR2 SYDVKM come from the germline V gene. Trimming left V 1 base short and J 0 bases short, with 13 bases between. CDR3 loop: CASSLYRGDSSYNEQFF. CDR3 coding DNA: TGTGCCAGCAGTTTATATCGGGGGGACAGCTCCTACAATGAGCAGTTCTTC.

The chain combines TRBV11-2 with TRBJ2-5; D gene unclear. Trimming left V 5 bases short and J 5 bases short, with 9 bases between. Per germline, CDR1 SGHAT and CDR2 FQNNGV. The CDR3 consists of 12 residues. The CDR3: CASSPDRETQYF. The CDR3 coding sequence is TGTGCCAGCAGCCCGGACCGGGAGACCCAGTACTTC.

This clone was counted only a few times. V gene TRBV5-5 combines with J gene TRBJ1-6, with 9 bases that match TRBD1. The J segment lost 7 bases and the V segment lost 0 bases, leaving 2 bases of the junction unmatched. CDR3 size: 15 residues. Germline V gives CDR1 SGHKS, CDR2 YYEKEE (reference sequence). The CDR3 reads CASSLDRGPNSPLHF. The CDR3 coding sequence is TGTGCCAGCAGCTTGGACAGGGGGCCGAATTCACCCCTCCACTTT.

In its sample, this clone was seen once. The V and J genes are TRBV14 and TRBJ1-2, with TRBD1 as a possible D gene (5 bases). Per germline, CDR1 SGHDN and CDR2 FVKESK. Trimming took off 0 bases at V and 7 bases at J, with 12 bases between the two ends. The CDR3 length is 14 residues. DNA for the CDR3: TGTGCCAGCAGCCAAGAGGAGGGGAGAGGTGGCTACACCTTC. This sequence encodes CASSQEEGRGGYTF.

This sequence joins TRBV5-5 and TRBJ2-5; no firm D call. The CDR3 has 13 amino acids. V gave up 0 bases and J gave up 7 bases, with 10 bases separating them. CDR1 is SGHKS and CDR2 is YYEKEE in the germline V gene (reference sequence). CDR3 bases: TGTGCCAGCAGCTTGGAACTATGGGCGACCCAGTACTTC. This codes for CASSLELWATQYF.

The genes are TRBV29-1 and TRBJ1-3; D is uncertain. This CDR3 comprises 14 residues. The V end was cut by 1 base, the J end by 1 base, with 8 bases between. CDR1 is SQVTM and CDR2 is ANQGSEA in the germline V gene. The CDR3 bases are TGCAGCGTTGAAGGGGGAGGGTCTGGAAACACCATATATTTT. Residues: CSVEGGGSGNTIYF.